This record looks at one T cell receptor (beta chain) sequence and its context. Its target is unknown. This sample is drawn from a study of cytomegalovirus exposure and HLA in healthy donors. Study-wide findings and caveats: HLA allele associations emerged for around 16,000 TCR beta sequences in a later analysis, at 0.05 false discovery rate.

Primers: 60 Vbeta forward and 13 Jbeta reverse. Method: immunoSEQ multiplex PCR; TCRdb's copy keeps in-frame clones and lacks some. The sample has hundreds of thousands of clones; roughly 90% are singletons. The CDR3 consists of 17 residues. Germline V CDR1 and CDR2: SGHRS, YFSETQ. The V and J ends lost 0 bases and 3 bases respectively, with 13 bases between them. This receptor was taken from a woman aged 18-29 years in good health and CMV-seronegative. Sequencing was carried out using PBMCs. The chain is built from TRBV5-1 and TRBJ1-6, with D possibly being TRBD1 (6 bases). The CDR3 bases are TGCGCCAGCAGCTTGGACGGACAGAGCTTCTATAATTCACCCCTCCACTTT. It encodes CASSLDGQSFYNSPLHF.